This T cell receptor beta chain was recorded in a study of OX40 agonist ivuxolimab in advanced cancers. Background for the entire study: The costimulatory receptor OX40 (CD134) was targeted by ivuxolimab, a fully human IgG2 agonistic monoclonal antibody. Intravenous ivuxolimab was administered to patients every 2 weeks at six dose levels: 0.01, 0.1, 0.3, 1.5, 3 and 10 mg/kg. Among the roughly 50 dose-escalation patients, about 20 had hepatocellular carcinoma, 15 or so melanoma, 9 renal cell carcinoma and 9 head and neck cancer. In the dose-escalation cohort, approximately 83% of patients were male, and the mean age was 60 years with a range of roughly 20 to 80. Prior anti-PD-1, anti-PD-L1 or anti-CTLA-4 therapy was permitted, and checkpoint inhibitors had been received by less than 45% of dose-escalation patients. Partial responses were achieved by three dose-escalation patients, of whom one had hepatocellular carcinoma and two had cutaneous melanoma. Peripheral TCRbeta sequencing was intended to test whether TCR sequence diversity was altered and clonal T-cell expansion was caused by ivuxolimab. The monotherapy dose-escalation portion (N ≈ 56 patients) of the phase I ivuxolimab trial is reported in the paper.

Patients with autoimmune disease history or receiving systemic immunosuppression were excluded from the trial. Peripheral blood for TCR sequencing was collected from all dose cohorts at baseline, on cycle 4 day 1, and on cycle 7 day 1. The samples were drawn from a first-in-human, open-label, multicenter phase I dose-escalation trial of ivuxolimab. The trial enrolled adults with locally advanced or metastatic head and neck squamous cell, hepatocellular, melanoma or renal cell carcinoma. Before TCR sequencing, CD4+ and CD8+ T cells were separately sorted from peripheral blood. Genomic DNA was isolated from the sorted cells so that the TCRbeta CDR3 region could be sequenced. TCRbeta CDR3 regions were sequenced using the immunoSEQ Assay. In TCRdb, the immuneACCESS table is reduced to in-frame sequences with V and J assigned. These tables do not hold every clone; where another copy was compared, an unresolved V gene accounts for under half, and the others remain unexplained. Recorded for this sample are tens of thousands of clones; about four fifths of them occurred a single time. The ten most abundant clones make up approximately 6.1% of the sample.

Comments on this clone: No cognate antigen has been identified for it. Base-call qualities are not available, and no considerably larger clone is one nucleotide away.

Results the study describes overall, beyond this receptor: At doses of 0.1 to 3.0 mg/kg, clonal expansion of both CD4+ and CD8+ T cells in blood was seen between baseline and week 6. After ivuxolimab, CD8+ T cells had more expanded clones than CD4+ T cells on average. Which antigens the clonally expanded peripheral T cells were specific for was not determined. Low levels of normalized T-cell clonal expansion were also seen in some nonresponding patients. In the 0.1-3.0 mg/kg groups, partial responders had among the lowest normalized peripheral clonal expansion, particularly in CD8+ T cells.

Its CDR3 holds 15 amino acids, cysteine through phenylalanine. Only the CDR3 DNA stays, 45 bases, in frame from base 1. From the germline V gene, CDR1 is SGHTS and CDR2 is YDEGEE. Deletion took 4 bases off V and 0 bases off J, with a span of 12 bases between the germline ends. The material was CD4+ or CD8+ T cells sorted from blood, obtained in a trial of the OX40 agonist ivuxolimab. The chain couples TRBV5-8 to TRBJ2-3; TRBD1 is a possible D gene, resting on 7 matching bases. The origin of this receptor is an adult with an advanced solid tumor such as melanoma, head and neck, liver or kidney cancer. The CDR3 here reads CASSGGTASTDTQYF. The nucleotide sequence is given as TGTGCCAGCAGCGGCGGGACAGCTAGCACAGATACGCAGTATTTT.